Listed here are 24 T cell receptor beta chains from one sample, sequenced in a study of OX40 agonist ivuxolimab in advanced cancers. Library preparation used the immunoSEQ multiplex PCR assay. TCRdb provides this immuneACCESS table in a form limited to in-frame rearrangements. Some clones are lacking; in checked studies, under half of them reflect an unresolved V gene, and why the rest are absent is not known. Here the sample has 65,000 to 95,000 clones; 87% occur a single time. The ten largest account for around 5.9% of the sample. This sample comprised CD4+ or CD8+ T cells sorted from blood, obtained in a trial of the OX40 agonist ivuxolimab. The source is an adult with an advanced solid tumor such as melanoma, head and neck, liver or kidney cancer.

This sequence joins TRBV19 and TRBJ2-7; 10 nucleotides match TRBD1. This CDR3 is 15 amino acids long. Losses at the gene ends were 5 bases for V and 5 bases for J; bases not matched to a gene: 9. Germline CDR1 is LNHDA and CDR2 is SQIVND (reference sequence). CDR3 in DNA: TGTGCCAGTAGTCTCCTGCCCGGGACAGGGGACGAGCAGTACTTC. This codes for CASSLLPGTGDEQYF.

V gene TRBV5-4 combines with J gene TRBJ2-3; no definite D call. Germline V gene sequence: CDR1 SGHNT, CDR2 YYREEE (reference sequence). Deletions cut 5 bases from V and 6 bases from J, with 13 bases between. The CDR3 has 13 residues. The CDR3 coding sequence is TGTGCCAGCAGTACTCCGGCCAGCGATACGCAGTATTTT. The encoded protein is CASSTPASDTQYF.

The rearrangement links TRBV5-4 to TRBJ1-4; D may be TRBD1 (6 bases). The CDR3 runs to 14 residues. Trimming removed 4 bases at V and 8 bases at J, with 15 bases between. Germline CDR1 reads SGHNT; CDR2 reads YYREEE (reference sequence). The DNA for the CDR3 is TGTGCCAGCAGCGCGGACAGCAGCAGAGAAAAACTGTTTTTT. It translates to CASSADSSREKLFF.

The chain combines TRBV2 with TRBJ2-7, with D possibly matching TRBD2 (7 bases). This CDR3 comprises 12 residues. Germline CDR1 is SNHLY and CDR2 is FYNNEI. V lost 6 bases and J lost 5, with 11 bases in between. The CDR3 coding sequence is TGTGCCAGCAGACGAGGGGGGGACGAGCAGTACTTC. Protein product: CASRRGGDEQYF.

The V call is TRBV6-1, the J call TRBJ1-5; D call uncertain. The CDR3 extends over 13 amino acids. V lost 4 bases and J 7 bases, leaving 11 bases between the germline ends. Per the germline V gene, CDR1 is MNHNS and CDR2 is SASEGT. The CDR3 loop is CASSGDIYQPQHF. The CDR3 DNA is TGTGCCAGCAGTGGCGACATCTACCAGCCCCAGCATTTT.

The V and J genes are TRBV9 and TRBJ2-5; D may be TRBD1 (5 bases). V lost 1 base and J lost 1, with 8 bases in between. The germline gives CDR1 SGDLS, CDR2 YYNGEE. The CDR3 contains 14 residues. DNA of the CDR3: TGTGCCAGCAGCGTACTAGACAGCCAAGAGACCCAGTACTTC. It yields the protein CASSVLDSQETQYF.

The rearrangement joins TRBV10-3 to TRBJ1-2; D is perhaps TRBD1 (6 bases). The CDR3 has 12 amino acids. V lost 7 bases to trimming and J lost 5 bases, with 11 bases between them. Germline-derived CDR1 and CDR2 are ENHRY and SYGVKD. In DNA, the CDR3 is TGTGCCATCAAACCCGGACAGTATGGCTACACCTTC. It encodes CAIKPGQYGYTF.

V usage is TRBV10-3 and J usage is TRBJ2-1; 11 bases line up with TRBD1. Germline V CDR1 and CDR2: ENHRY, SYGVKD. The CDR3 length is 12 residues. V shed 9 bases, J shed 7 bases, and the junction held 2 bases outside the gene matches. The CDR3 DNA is TGTGCCATAGGGACAGGGGGAAATGAGCAGTTCTTC. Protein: CAIGTGGNEQFF.

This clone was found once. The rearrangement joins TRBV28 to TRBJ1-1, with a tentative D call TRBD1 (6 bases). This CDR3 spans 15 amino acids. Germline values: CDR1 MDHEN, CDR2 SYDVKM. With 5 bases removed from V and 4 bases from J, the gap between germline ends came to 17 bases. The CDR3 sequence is CASSTQQGRSTEAFF. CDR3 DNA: TGTGCCAGCAGTACCCAACAGGGACGGAGCACTGAAGCTTTCTTT.

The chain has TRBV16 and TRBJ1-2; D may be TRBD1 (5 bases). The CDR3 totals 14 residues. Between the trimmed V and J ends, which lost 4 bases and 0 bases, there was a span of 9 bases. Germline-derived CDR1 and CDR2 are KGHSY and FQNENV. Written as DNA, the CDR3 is TGTGCCAGCAGCCCCCGGGACGCTAACTATGGCTACACCTTC. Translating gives CASSPRDANYGYTF.

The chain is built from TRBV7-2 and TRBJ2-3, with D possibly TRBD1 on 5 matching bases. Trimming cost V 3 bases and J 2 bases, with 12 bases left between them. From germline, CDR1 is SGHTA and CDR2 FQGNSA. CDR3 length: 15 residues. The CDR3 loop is CASSFGAGDTDTQYF. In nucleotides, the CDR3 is TGTGCCAGCAGCTTTGGGGCTGGTGACACAGATACGCAGTATTTT.

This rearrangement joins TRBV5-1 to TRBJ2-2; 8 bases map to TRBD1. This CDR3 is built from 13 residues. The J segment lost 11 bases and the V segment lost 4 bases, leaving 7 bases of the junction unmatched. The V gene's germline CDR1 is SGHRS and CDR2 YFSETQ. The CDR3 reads CASSPLQGVELFF. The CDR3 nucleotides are TGCGCCAGCAGCCCCCTACAGGGGGTCGAGCTGTTTTTT.

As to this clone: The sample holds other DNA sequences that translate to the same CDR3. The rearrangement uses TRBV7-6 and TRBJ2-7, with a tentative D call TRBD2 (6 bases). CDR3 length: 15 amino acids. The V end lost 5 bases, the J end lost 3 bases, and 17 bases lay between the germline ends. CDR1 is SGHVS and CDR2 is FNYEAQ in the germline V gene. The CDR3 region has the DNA TGTGCCAGCAGCCTCCAGGAGGGGAAAGACTACGAGCAGTACTTC. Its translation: CASSLQEGKDYEQYF.

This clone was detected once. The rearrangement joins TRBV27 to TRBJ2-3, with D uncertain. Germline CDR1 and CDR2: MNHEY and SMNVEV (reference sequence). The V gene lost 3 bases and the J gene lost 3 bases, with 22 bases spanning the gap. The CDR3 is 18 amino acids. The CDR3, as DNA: TGTGCCAGCAGTTTGGGCACTTTTGGGTGGACGACGACAGATACGCAGTATTTT. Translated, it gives CASSLGTFGWTTTDTQYF.

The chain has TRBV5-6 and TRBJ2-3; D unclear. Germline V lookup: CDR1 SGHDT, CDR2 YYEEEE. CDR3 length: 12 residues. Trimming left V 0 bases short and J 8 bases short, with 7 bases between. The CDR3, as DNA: TGTGCCAGCAGCTTGGGAGTAGGTACGCAGTATTTT. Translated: CASSLGVGTQYF.

The CDR3 is CASSFGGFSADTIYF. DNA of the CDR3: TGTGCCAGCAGCTTCGGAGGTTTCTCGGCGGACACCATATATTTT. The genes are TRBV7-9 and TRBJ1-3; D is uncertain. The length of the CDR3 is 15 residues. The V end was cut by 3 bases, the J end by 8 bases, with 17 bases between. Germline CDR1 SEHNR, CDR2 FQNEAQ (reference sequence). The full variable domain, its missing parts supplied by reference TRBV7-9 and TRBJ1-3, is DTGVSQNPRHKITKRGQNVTFRCDPISEHNRLYWYRQTLGQGPEFLTYFQNEAQLEKSRLLSDRFSAERPKGSFSTLEIQRTEQGDSAMYLCASSFGGFSADTIYFGEGSWLTVV.

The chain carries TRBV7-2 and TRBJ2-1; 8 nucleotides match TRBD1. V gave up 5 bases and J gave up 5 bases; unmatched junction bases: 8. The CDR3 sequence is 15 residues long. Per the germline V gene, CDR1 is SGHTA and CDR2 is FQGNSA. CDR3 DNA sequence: TGTGCCAGCAGCCGAACGGACAGGGCCAACAATGAGCAGTTCTTC. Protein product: CASSRTDRANNEQFF.

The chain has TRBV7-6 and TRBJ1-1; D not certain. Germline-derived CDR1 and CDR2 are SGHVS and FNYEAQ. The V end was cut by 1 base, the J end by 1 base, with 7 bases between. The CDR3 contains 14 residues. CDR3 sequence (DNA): TGTGCCAGCAGCTTAGAGGCGGGGAACACTGAAGCTTTCTTT. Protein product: CASSLEAGNTEAFF.

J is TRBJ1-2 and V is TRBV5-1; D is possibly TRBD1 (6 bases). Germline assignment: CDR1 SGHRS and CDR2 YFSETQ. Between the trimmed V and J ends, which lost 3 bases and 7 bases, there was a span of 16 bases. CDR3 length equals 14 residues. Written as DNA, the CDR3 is TGCGCCAGCAGCTCGGAGGGGGGCTCGATTGGCTACACCTTC. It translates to CASSSEGGSIGYTF.

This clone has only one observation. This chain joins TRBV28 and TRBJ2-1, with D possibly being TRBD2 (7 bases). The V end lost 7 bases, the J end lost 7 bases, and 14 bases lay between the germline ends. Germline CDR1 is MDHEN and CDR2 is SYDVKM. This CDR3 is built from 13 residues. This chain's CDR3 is CASKRTAGNEQFF. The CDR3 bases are TGTGCCAGCAAACGGACAGCGGGGAATGAGCAGTTCTTC.

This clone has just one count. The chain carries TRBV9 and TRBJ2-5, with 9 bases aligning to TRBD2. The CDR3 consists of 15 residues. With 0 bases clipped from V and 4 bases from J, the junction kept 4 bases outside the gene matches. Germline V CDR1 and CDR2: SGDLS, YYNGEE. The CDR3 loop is CASSVASSGAETQYF. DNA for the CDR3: TGTGCCAGCAGCGTAGCGTCTAGCGGGGCAGAGACCCAGTACTTC. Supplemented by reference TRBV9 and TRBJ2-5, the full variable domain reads DSGVTQTPKHLITATGQRVTLRCSPRSGDLSVYWYQQSLDQGLQFLIQYYNGEERAKGNILERFSAQQFPDLHSELNLSSLELGDSALYFCASSVASSGAETQYFGPGTRLLVL.

The DNA for the CDR3 is TGTGCCAGCAGCCGAGCCGGGACAGGAGTTCATGGCTACACCTTC. It specifies CASSRAGTGVHGYTF. The chain is built from TRBV14 and TRBJ1-2; 8 nucleotides line up with TRBD1. Germline assignment: CDR1 SGHDN and CDR2 FVKESK. The CDR3 covers 15 residues. J gave up 6 bases and V 4 bases, and 10 bases lay outside the gene matches.

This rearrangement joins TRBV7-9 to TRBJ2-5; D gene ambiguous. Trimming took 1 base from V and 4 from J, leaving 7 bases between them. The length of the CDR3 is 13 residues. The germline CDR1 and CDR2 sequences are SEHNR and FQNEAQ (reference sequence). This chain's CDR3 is CASSLGGGETQYF. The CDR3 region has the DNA TGTGCCAGCAGCTTAGGGGGTGGAGAGACCCAGTACTTC.

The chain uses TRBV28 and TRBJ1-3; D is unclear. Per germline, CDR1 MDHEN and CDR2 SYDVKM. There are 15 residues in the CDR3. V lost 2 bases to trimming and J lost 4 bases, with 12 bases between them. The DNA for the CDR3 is TGTGCCAGCAGTTTACAGAACCCGGGAGGAAACACCATATATTTT. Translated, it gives CASSLQNPGGNTIYF.